This paragraph reports one T cell receptor (beta chain). Its antigen remains unknown. The V end lost 1 base, the J end lost 5 bases, and 8 bases lay between the germline ends. This CDR3 has 13 amino acids. Germline assignment: CDR1 GTSNPN and CDR2 SVGIG (reference sequence). This entry belongs to a study of cytomegalovirus exposure and HLA in healthy donors. Study-wide findings and caveats: Most TCR beta V segments were productive about 87% or about 30% of the time in an earlier analysis. Immune exposure was documented only through CMV serostatus. The study assumed roughly uniform donor sequencing depth for presence/absence analyses. When a later analysis was performed, an Asian-associated ancestry cluster reportedly had fewer N-insertions than the approximately 700-donor mean.

The PCR contained 60 Vbeta and 13 Jbeta primers. Data came from immunoSEQ multiplex PCR; TCRdb stores just in-frame clones and leaves some out. Of about 140,000 clones in the sample, about four fifths were seen once. The source is a young man in good health and CMV-seropositive. The chain couples TRBV30 to TRBJ1-4; D perhaps matches TRBD1 (6 bases). The sequencing sample was made of PBMCs. DNA for the CDR3: TGTGCCTGGAGTGGGGGGACAAATGAAAAACTGTTTTTT. Its translation: CAWSGGTNEKLFF. The whole variable domain, remainder taken from reference TRBV30 and TRBJ1-4, is SQTIHQWPATLVQPVGSPLSLECTVEGTSNPNLYWYRQAAGRGLQLLFYSVGIGQISSEVPQNLSASRPQDRQFILSSKKLLLSDSGFYLCAWSGGTNEKLFFGSGTQLSVL.